A single sample gave rise to the 11 T cell receptor beta chains below, sequenced in a study of T cells after yellow fever vaccination. MiXCR, applied by TCRdb to the 5' RACE reads, yields one record per CDR3 protein. The sample carries over 150,000 distinct CDR3 sequences, 5.5% to 7.5% recorded once. The sample here was CD4+ T cells sorted from PBMCs, taken on the day of the first yellow fever vaccination. The receptors were sampled from a man aged 18 to 35 who received the YFV17D yellow fever vaccine.

The chain joins TRBV7-9 to TRBJ2-1, with D perhaps TRBD1 or TRBD2 (7 bases each). Germline CDR1 reads SEHNR; CDR2 reads FQNEAQ (reference sequence). The CDR3 spans 15 residues. V was pared by 5 bases and J by 5 bases, with 16 bases between. As DNA, the CDR3 is TGTGCCAGCAGCCCCAGGGGGGGGGCCAACAATGAGCAGTTCTTC. Its protein is CASSPRGGANNEQFF.

This clonotype occurred a few times. The J gene is TRBJ2-2, the V gene TRBV10-3; D perhaps matches TRBD1 (6 bases). V lost 6 bases and J 6 bases, leaving 11 bases between the germline ends. The CDR3 is 13 amino acids. The germline V gene encodes CDR1 ENHRY and CDR2 SYGVKD. The DNA of the CDR3 is TGTGCCATCAGCAAGACAGGCGCCGGGGAGCTGTTTTTT. This gives the protein CAISKTGAGELFF.

This clonotype has a count of ten or more. The V and J genes are TRBV15 and TRBJ1-5, with D possibly being TRBD1 (6 bases). This CDR3 has 16 residues. Trimming left V 0 bases short and J 3 bases short, with 12 bases between. Germline V gives CDR1 LNHNV, CDR2 YYDKDF (reference sequence). CDR3 coding DNA: TGTGCCACCAGCAGAGATGACAGGCCTCACAATCAGCCCCAGCATTTT. Translating it yields CATSRDDRPHNQPQHF. The whole variable domain, remainder taken from reference TRBV15 and TRBJ1-5, is DAMVIQNPRYQVTQFGKPVTLSCSQTLNHNVMYWYQQKSSQAPKLLFHYYDKDFNNEADTPDNFQSRRPNTSFCFLDIRSPGLGDTAMYLCATSRDDRPHNQPQHFGDGTRLSIL.

This clonotype was seen a few times. V is TRBV24-1 and J is TRBJ1-2, with D maybe TRBD1 (5 bases). This CDR3 comprises 13 residues. With 9 bases removed from V and 4 bases from J, the gap between germline ends came to 14 bases. Germline V CDR1 and CDR2: KGHDR, SFDVKD. CDR3 bases: TGTGCCACCGGGACCCCCGGGACCTATGGCTACACCTTC. Its protein product is CATGTPGTYGYTF.

This clonotype was seen only a few times. The chain joins TRBV4-1 to TRBJ2-1; D not certain. V was cut by 3 bases and J by 4 bases, with 16 bases left in between. Germline CDR1 and CDR2: MGHRA and YSYEKL. The CDR3 length is 16 residues. The CDR3 spells CASSQPARGRYNEQFF. The CDR3 DNA follows: TGCGCCAGCAGCCAGCCTGCGCGTGGACGTTACAATGAGCAGTTCTTC.

This clonotype occurred many times. This chain joins TRBV5-1 and TRBJ2-7, with TRBD1 identical over 11 bases. After removal of 4 bases from V and 5 bases from J, the junction contained 11 bases not matched to a gene. This CDR3 comprises 16 residues. Per germline, CDR1 SGHRS and CDR2 YFSETQ. This CDR3 is CASSPNIGTGGNEQYF. DNA of the CDR3: TGCGCCAGCAGCCCTAACATCGGGACAGGGGGAAACGAGCAGTACTTC.

The rearrangement uses TRBV4-1 and TRBJ1-5; 8 bases are a match to TRBD1. The CDR3 runs 15 residues. Germline assignment: CDR1 MGHRA and CDR2 YSYEKL. The V gene end was trimmed by 3 bases and the J gene end by 2 bases; junction bases not matched to a gene: 3. The CDR3 DNA sequence: TGCGCCAGCAGCCATCCGGGACAGGGCAATCAGCCCCAGCATTTT. Protein: CASSHPGQGNQPQHF.

This clonotype showed up many times. The rearrangement joins TRBV4-3 to TRBJ2-7; tentative D call: TRBD2 (7 bases). The CDR3 totals 15 residues. The germline CDR1 and CDR2 sequences are LGHNA and YSLEER. V lost 0 bases, J lost 7 bases, and 16 bases lay in between. The CDR3 sequence is CASSQETRGAREQYF. The CDR3 region has the DNA TGCGCCAGCAGCCAAGAAACTCGGGGGGCGCGGGAGCAGTACTTC.

This clonotype was picked up a small number of times. The chain couples TRBV7-2 to TRBJ1-5; a possible D gene is TRBD1 (5 bases). V was clipped by 6 bases and J by 4 bases, with 10 bases between them. Germline V gene lookup returns CDR1 SGHTA and CDR2 FQGNSA. The CDR3 has 13 amino acids. The CDR3 DNA sequence: TGTGCCAGCAGGAAACAGGAGAATCAGCCCCAGCATTTT. This gives the protein CASRKQENQPQHF.

This clonotype was recorded many times. This sequence joins TRBV7-8 and TRBJ2-3; a weak D match, TRBD1 (5 bases). The ends were cut back, 4 bases at V and 3 bases at J, with 11 bases in the middle. Germline V gives CDR1 SGHVS, CDR2 FQNEAQ. This CDR3 region has 14 residues. The CDR3 DNA reads as TGTGCCAGCAGCTCAGACAGAAATACAGATACGCAGTATTTT. Residues: CASSSDRNTDTQYF.

The chain employs TRBV12-3 or TRBV12-4 and TRBJ2-5; D perhaps matches TRBD1 (5 bases). V was shortened by 6 bases and J by 3 bases, with 14 bases between the two germline ends. CDR3 size: 14 residues. The CDR3 spells CASRRHQGEETQYF. CDR3 DNA sequence: TGTGCCAGCAGACGTCATCAGGGCGAAGAGACCCAGTACTTC.